This TCR beta chain came from a study of cytomegalovirus exposure and HLA in healthy donors. Study-level background: Roughly 85 million unique TCRs from HLA-typed donors made up an early data release.

Primers included in the PCR were 60 Vbeta and 13 Jbeta primers. This table comes from immunoSEQ multiplex PCR, and its TCRdb copy is limited to in-frame clones, with some not included. The table records around 130,000 clones, 70% to 85% of them present only once. As to this clone: Its antigen is still unknown.

Study-wide findings and caveats: Specific recognition of CMV antigens was confirmed in vitro for a few chains (all CMV-associated).

CDR3 size: 14 residues. Trimming pared 2 bases from V and 1 base from J, leaving 8 bases between. Germline V gene sequence: CDR1 MNHNS, CDR2 SASEGT. The specimen was PBMCs. The TCR originated in a boy aged 5 to 17 in good health and CMV-seronegative. The gene calls are TRBV6-1 and TRBJ2-5, with D maybe TRBD2 (7 bases). CDR3 nucleotide sequence: TGTGCCAGCAGTGAAAGGGGGGGCCAAGAGACCCAGTACTTC. Translating gives CASSERGGQETQYF.